The 5 T cell receptor beta chains listed next were all sequenced from one sample in a study of cytomegalovirus exposure and HLA in healthy donors. PCR was performed using 60 Vbeta and 13 Jbeta primers. Only in-frame clones appear in the TCRdb table, and some are missing; sequencing was by immunoSEQ multiplex PCR. The sample has approximately 75,000 clones; 80% are singletons. The source material was PBMCs. Receptors were obtained from a male donor in good health and CMV-seronegative.

This chain uses TRBV5-6 with TRBJ2-3; D is perhaps TRBD1 (6 bases). The CDR3 loop spans 14 amino acids. Trimming stripped 5 bases from V and 6 bases from J, with 16 bases between. Per the germline V gene, CDR1 is SGHDT and CDR2 is YYEEEE. The CDR3 protein is CASSSGPGADTQYF. The CDR3 nucleotides are TGTGCCAGCAGTAGTGGCCCAGGGGCGGATACGCAGTATTTT.

The V and J genes are TRBV25-1 and TRBJ1-4; TRBD1 matches 9 bases. J lost 6 bases, V lost 6 bases, and 8 bases had no gene match. CDR1 is MGHDK, CDR2 SYGVNS, per germline. This CDR3 has 15 amino acids. This CDR3 is CASSAGTGFHEKLFF. As DNA, the CDR3 is TGTGCCAGCAGCGCCGGGACAGGGTTTCATGAAAAACTGTTTTTT.

The genes are TRBV27 and TRBJ1-5; 9 bases fit TRBD1. Germline CDR1 reads MNHEY; CDR2 reads SMNVEV (reference sequence). The CDR3 loop spans 15 amino acids. Trimming cost V 4 bases and J 6 bases; bases outside gene matches: 7. CDR3 in amino acids: CASSWTGAGSQPQHF. DNA of the CDR3: TGTGCCAGCAGTTGGACAGGGGCGGGAAGTCAGCCCCAGCATTTT.

The CDR3 spells CASSSDSVYGYTF. DNA for the CDR3: TGTGCCAGCAGCTCGGACAGCGTCTATGGCTACACCTTC. The chain uses TRBV5-6 and TRBJ1-2, with D tentatively TRBD1 (6 bases). V shed 3 bases and J shed 4 bases, with 10 bases lying between them. CDR1 and CDR2 from the germline V gene are SGHDT and YYEEEE. This CDR3 has 13 amino acids. Complete variable domain (other parts from reference TRBV5-6 and TRBJ1-2): DAGVTQSPTHLIKTRGQQVTLRCSPKSGHDTVSWYQQALGQGPQFIFQYYEEEERQRGNFPDRFSGHQFPNYSSELNVNALLLGDSALYLCASSSDSVYGYTFGSGTRLTVV.

The chain recombines TRBV27 with TRBJ2-5; 10 nucleotides match TRBD2. The CDR3 runs to 15 residues. The V gene end was trimmed by 5 bases and the J gene end by 4 bases; junction bases not matched to a gene: 7. Germline-derived CDR1 and CDR2 are MNHEY and SMNVEV (reference sequence). CDR3 sequence: CASSRTSGHVETQYF. CDR3 nucleotides: TGTGCCAGCAGTCGGACTAGCGGTCATGTAGAGACCCAGTACTTC.